These 13 T cell receptor beta chains originate from one sample sequenced in a study of Graves' ophthalmopathy and Graves' hyperthyroidism (dated by TCRdb to the late 2010s). Sequencing instrument: Illumina HiSeq 2000. TCR beta CDR3 regions were amplified from RNA transcripts for repertoire sequencing. The first round of RT-PCR was done with HTBI primers and the Qiagen OneStep RT-PCR kit, and was followed by a second round of multiplex PCR, then size selection and purification. In-frame beta chains were kept once TCRdb had trimmed the public reads at Q25 with fastp and called clones with MiXCR. Rows are combined by CDR3 protein, so each entry shows the most common genes and DNA. Counted in this sample were hundreds of thousands of distinct CDR3 sequences; about 44% of them appeared once. Clones ranked in the top ten supply approximately 43% of the sample. Material for sequencing was peripheral blood. These TCRs come from an adult man with Graves' ophthalmopathy.

The rearrangement links TRBV7-6 to TRBJ1-1, with no clear D. Germline V lookup: CDR1 SGHVS, CDR2 FNYEAQ. The CDR3 has 15 residues. V lost 5 bases to trimming and J lost 1 base, with 14 bases between them. CDR3 bases: TGTGCCAGCAGCCCAGGACTGAATAGGAACACTGAAGCTTTCTTT. Encoded protein: CASSPGLNRNTEAFF. The full variable domain, its missing parts supplied by reference TRBV7-6 and TRBJ1-1, is GAGVSQSPRYKVTKRGQDVALRCDPISGHVSLYWYRQALGQGPEFLTYFNYEAQQDKSGLPNDRFSAERPEGSISTLTIQRTEQRDSAMYRCASSPGLNRNTEAFFGQGTRLTVV.

About this clonotype itself: One end of the junction is discordant with germline, which a read error may explain. The V and J genes are TRBV2 and TRBJ2-7; 8 bases fit TRBD1. The CDR3 loop spans 12 amino acids. From germline, CDR1 is SNHLY and CDR2 FYNNEI. CDR3 in DNA: TGTGACAGCAGCTCCGGACAGGGCGAGCAGTACTTC. Translated: CDSSSGQGEQYF.

This clonotype was detected ten times or more. The V call is TRBV5-1, the J call TRBJ1-6; D unclear. Germline loops: CDR1 SGHRS, CDR2 YFSETQ. Trimming pared 5 bases from V and 7 bases from J, leaving 10 bases between. This CDR3 spans 13 amino acids. In DNA form, the CDR3 reads TGCGCCAGCAGGTCCGCGGTAAATTCACCCCTCCACTTT. Its translation is CASRSAVNSPLHF.

The V call is TRBV7-3, the J call TRBJ1-2; D is unresolved. Per germline, CDR1 SGHTA and CDR2 FQGTGA. This CDR3 comprises 19 residues. V was pared by 2 bases and J by 7 bases, with 29 bases between. The CDR3 region has the DNA TGTGCCAGCAGCTTACGAGCCCTCGGGTCGCCCCCTCTATATGGTGGCTACACCTTC. This codes for CASSLRALGSPPLYGGYTF.

This clonotype was counted once. V and J are TRBV5-6 and TRBJ2-7, with D tentatively TRBD2 (6 bases). Per germline, CDR1 SGHDT and CDR2 YYEEEE. The ends were cut back, 2 bases at V and 2 bases at J, with 11 bases in the middle. The CDR3 is 14 amino acids. As DNA, the CDR3 is TGTGCCAGCAGCTTTGGGACTTTTACCTACGAGCAGTACTTC. It specifies CASSFGTFTYEQYF.

This clonotype has a count of ten or more. Here the CDR3 reads CSVGQGSMETQYF. Written as DNA, the CDR3 is TGCAGCGTTGGACAGGGGAGTATGGAGACCCAGTACTTC. V is TRBV29-1 and J is TRBJ2-5; 8 bases align to TRBD1. Unmatched junction bases numbered 6, after V lost 4 bases and J lost 5 bases. The CDR3 totals 13 residues. Germline CDR1 SQVTM, CDR2 ANQGSEA.

This clonotype was picked up many times. The V call is TRBV12-3 or TRBV12-4, the J call TRBJ1-6, with 9 bases that match TRBD1. V shed 6 bases and J 7 bases; nucleotides not matched to a gene: 10. There are 16 residues in the CDR3. The CDR3 bases are TGTGCCAGCAGCCGTAAACAGGGGGCCACGAATTCACCCCTCCACTTT. It encodes CASSRKQGATNSPLHF.

A few counts support this clonotype. The chain carries TRBV5-5 and TRBJ2-7; tentatively, D is TRBD2 (6 bases). The CDR3 loop spans 17 amino acids. Germline V gene lookup returns CDR1 SGHKS and CDR2 YYEKEE (reference sequence). Trimming shortened V by 3 bases and J by 2 bases, and 21 bases separated the two germline ends. In DNA, the CDR3 is TGTGCCAGCAGCTCGGACTTACCGGGACTCCGAACCTACGAGCAGTACTTC. It codes for CASSSDLPGLRTYEQYF.

This clonotype has ten or more counts. The CDR3 is CASSPGGYQPQHF. CDR3 nucleotide sequence: TGTGCCAGCAGCCCCGGGGGTTATCAGCCCCAGCATTTT. This chain connects TRBV6-5 to TRBJ1-5; D possibly corresponds to TRBD1 (5 bases). The CDR3 contains 13 residues. V was trimmed by 6 bases and J by 5 bases, leaving 11 bases between them. Germline V gene data show CDR1 as MNHEY and CDR2 as SVGAGI.

In the case of this clonotype: The junction departs from the called germline gene at one end, perhaps through a read error. The V and J genes are TRBV20-1 and TRBJ1-1, with TRBD1 matching 8 bases. CDR1 is DFQATT and CDR2 is SNEGSKA in the germline V gene (reference sequence). This CDR3 has 14 amino acids. CDR3 nucleotide sequence: TGCAGTGCTAGAGATCCCGGGGACAGGACTGAAGCTTACTTT. Amino acid sequence: CSARDPGDRTEAYF.

This rearrangement joins TRBV5-4 to TRBJ1-4; D is perhaps TRBD1 (6 bases). From germline, CDR1 is SGHNT and CDR2 YYREEE (reference sequence). V lost 7 bases, J lost 5 bases, and 21 bases lay in between. This CDR3 is 16 amino acids long. DNA of the CDR3: TGTGCCAGCGCGCCGGGACAACATCCCCGGAATGAAAAACTGTTTTTT. Protein sequence: CASAPGQHPRNEKLFF.

The chain uses TRBV2 and TRBJ2-5; TRBD1 aligns across 8 bases. The junction had 10 bases not matched to a gene; V was cut back by 6 bases and J by 4 bases. This CDR3 is built from 15 residues. Germline CDR1 SNHLY, CDR2 FYNNEI. The CDR3 sequence: CASRDTGGFIETQYF. In DNA form, the CDR3 reads TGTGCCAGCAGGGATACAGGGGGGTTTATAGAGACCCAGTACTTC.

V gene TRBV2 combines with J gene TRBJ1-2; the match to TRBD1 covers 9 bases. CDR3 length: 14 residues. Trimming took 4 bases from V and 4 from J; bases not matched to a gene: 4. The germline gives CDR1 SNHLY, CDR2 FYNNEI. The CDR3 loop reads CASSAPDRGYGYTF. CDR3 DNA sequence: TGTGCCAGCAGTGCTCCGGACAGGGGCTATGGCTACACCTTC.